A selection of T cell receptor beta chains follows, all from one sample in a study of cytomegalovirus exposure and HLA in healthy donors. Produced via immunoSEQ multiplex PCR; TCRdb's table is partial and in-frame only. The sample lists about 160,000 clones, roughly 83% occurring once. Sequenced: PBMCs. These receptors originate from a man aged 25 to 45 in good health and CMV-seronegative. CDR3s include the opening cysteine and the closing phenylalanine or tryptophan. D genes are given only for firm matches. Some rows mark clone size as missing; the rest say once, few, many or name a class of expanded clone.

d_gene	v_gene	j_gene	abundance	len	CDR3nt	CDR3aa
TRBD1	TRBV29-1	TRBJ2-7	NA	13	TGCAGCGTTGAGACAGGGGACAACTACGAGCAGTACTTC	CSVETGDNYEQYF
NA	TRBV6-5	TRBJ1-3	NA	15	TGTGCCAGCAGCAAGGGCAGGGCCTCTGGAAACACCATATATTTT	CASSKGRASGNTIYF
TRBD1	TRBV5-1	TRBJ2-7	NA	14	TGCGCCAGCAGCTTTAGACAGGGAGTAAACGAGCAGTACTTC	CASSFRQGVNEQYF
NA	TRBV11-1	TRBJ1-1	NA	13	TGTGCCAGCAGGTACGACATGAACACTGAAGCTTTCTTT	CASRYDMNTEAFF
TRBD1	TRBV30	TRBJ2-2	NA	14	TGTGCCGGGAAGGGCAGGGGGCTCGTCGGGGAGCTGTTTTTT	CAGKGRGLVGELFF
NA	TRBV5-8	TRBJ2-2	NA	14	TGTGCCAGCAGCTTGGTAGCCGGTACCGGGGAGCTGTTTTTT	CASSLVAGTGELFF
NA	TRBV6-5	TRBJ1-3	NA	15	TGTGCCAGCAGTTACTCTGGCAGCTCTGGAAACACCATATATTTT	CASSYSGSSGNTIYF
TRBD2	TRBV7-2	TRBJ2-3	NA	16	TGTGCCAGCAGCTTTCGGCGGGGGGGCGGCTCAGATACGCAGTATTTT	CASSFRRGGGSDTQYF
TRBD1	TRBV29-1	TRBJ2-2	NA	14	TGCAGCGCCTCGGGACAGGCGAACACCGGGGAGCTGTTTTTT	CSASGQANTGELFF
NA	TRBV18	TRBJ2-3	NA	16	TGTGCCAGCTCACCAGAGGAGGCGTCAAGAAAAAATACGCAGTATTTT	CASSPEEASRKNTQYF
NA	TRBV9	TRBJ2-6	NA	15	TGTGCCAGCAGCGTAGCCCTTTCTGGGGCCAACGTCCTGACTTTC	CASSVALSGANVLTF
NA	TRBV4-3	TRBJ1-5	NA	14	TGCGCCAGCAGCCAAGAGGAGGGAAATCAGCCCCAGCATTTT	CASSQEEGNQPQHF
NA	TRBV13	TRBJ2-1	NA	15	TGTGCCAGCAGCCCGGGGGAGCGGGCCAACAATGAGCAGTTCTTC	CASSPGERANNEQFF
NA	TRBV4-2	TRBJ1-2	NA	14	TGTGCCAGCAGCCAAGTGTCGGGTAACTATGGCTACACCTTC	CASSQVSGNYGYTF
TRBD2	TRBV5-4	TRBJ2-1	NA	15	TGTGCCAGCAGCTCGACTAGCGGGGGGGGAGATGAGCAGTTCTTC	CASSSTSGGGDEQFF
TRBD1	TRBV27	TRBJ1-4	NA	15	TGTGCCAGCAGTCCACAAGACAGGGTAGATGAAAAACTGTTTTTT	CASSPQDRVDEKLFF
NA	TRBV7-2	TRBJ1-5	NA	16	TGTGCCAGCAGCTCCCATGGTTGGGGGGGGGATCAGCCCCAGCATTTT	CASSSHGWGGDQPQHF
NA	TRBV9	TRBJ1-2	NA	15	TGTGCCAGCAGCGTTGCCCCGGGGAGGGAACATGGCTACACCTTC	CASSVAPGREHGYTF
TRBD2	TRBV25-1	TRBJ2-3	NA	16	TGTGCCAGCAGTGAATTTAAGCGGGGGGGAACAGATACGCAGTATTTT	CASSEFKRGGTDTQYF
NA	TRBV6-6	TRBJ2-1	NA	13	TGTGCCAGCGGAGGGACAGTTAACAATGAGCAGTTCTTC	CASGGTVNNEQFF
NA	TRBV6-5	TRBJ1-2	NA	15	TGTGCCAGCACCTCGGGGTTCCCTGAAGTCTATGGCTACACCTTC	CASTSGFPEVYGYTF
NA	TRBV15	TRBJ2-7	NA	15	TGTGCCACCAGCAGAGTAGGGGGGGGGCCCTACGAGCAGTACTTC	CATSRVGGGPYEQYF
NA	TRBV5-1	TRBJ1-4	NA	14	TGCGCCAGCAGCTCGAACGCCGGGGGTGAAAAACTGTTTTTT	CASSSNAGGEKLFF
TRBD1	TRBV5-1	TRBJ2-7	NA	15	TGCGCCAGCAGCGCCACAGGGGAAAAAAGCTACGAGCAGTACTTC	CASSATGEKSYEQYF
TRBD2	TRBV7-2	TRBJ2-1	once	18	TGTGCCAGCAGCTCCGGGACTAGCGGGAGGGGTCCCTACAATGAGCAGTTCTTC	CASSSGTSGRGPYNEQFF
NA	TRBV9	TRBJ2-7	NA	13	TGTGCCAGCAGCGTAGCCCCGTGGTACGAGCAGTACTTC	CASSVAPWYEQYF
NA	TRBV19	TRBJ1-5	NA	13	TGTGCCAGTAGTGGTCAGGTTAATCAGCCCCAGCATTTT	CASSGQVNQPQHF
NA	TRBV7-8	TRBJ2-1	NA	15	TGTGCCAGCAGCCTTGGAGTACCCTCCTACAATGAGCAGTTCTTC	CASSLGVPSYNEQFF
NA	TRBV5-1	TRBJ2-7	NA	15	TGCGCCAGCAGCCCCGTTCCCGCGAGCTCCTACGAGCAGTACTTC	CASSPVPASSYEQYF